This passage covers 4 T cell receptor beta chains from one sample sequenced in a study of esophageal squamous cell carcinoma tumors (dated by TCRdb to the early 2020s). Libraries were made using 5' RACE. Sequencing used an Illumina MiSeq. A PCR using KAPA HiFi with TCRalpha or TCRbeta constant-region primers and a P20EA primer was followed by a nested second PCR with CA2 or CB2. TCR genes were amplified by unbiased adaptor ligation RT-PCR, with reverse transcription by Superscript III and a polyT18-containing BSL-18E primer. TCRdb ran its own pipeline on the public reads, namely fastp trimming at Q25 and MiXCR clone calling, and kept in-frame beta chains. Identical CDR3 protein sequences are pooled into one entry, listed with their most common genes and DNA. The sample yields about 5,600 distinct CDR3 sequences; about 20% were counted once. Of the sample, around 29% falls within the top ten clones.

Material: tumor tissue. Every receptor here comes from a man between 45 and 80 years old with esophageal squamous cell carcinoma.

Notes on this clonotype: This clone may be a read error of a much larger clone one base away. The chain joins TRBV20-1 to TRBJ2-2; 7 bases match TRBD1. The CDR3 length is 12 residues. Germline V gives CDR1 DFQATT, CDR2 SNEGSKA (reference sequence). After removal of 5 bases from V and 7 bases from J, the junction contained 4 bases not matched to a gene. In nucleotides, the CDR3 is TGCAGTGCTTCCCAGGGGGACGGGGAGCTGTTTTTT. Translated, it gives CSASQGDGELFF.

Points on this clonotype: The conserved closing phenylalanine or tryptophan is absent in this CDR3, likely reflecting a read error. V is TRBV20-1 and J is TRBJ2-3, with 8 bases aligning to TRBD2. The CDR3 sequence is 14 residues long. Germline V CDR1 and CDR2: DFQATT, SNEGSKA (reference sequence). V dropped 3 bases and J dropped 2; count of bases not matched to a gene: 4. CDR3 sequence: CSARSGSHTDTQYL. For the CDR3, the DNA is TGCAGTGCTAGGAGCGGGAGCCACACAGATACGCAGTATCTT.

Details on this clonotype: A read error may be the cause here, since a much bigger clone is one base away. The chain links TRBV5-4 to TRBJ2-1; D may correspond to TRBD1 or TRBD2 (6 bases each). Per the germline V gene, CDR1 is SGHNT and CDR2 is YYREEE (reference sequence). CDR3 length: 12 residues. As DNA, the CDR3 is TGTGCCAGCAGCGGGGGGCTAAATGAGCGGTTCTTC. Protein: CASSGGLNERFF.

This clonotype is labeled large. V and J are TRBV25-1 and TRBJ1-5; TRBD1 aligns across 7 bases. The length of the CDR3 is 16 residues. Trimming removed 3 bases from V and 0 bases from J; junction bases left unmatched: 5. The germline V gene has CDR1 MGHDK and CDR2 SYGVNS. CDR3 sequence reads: CASSEPGTASNQPQHF. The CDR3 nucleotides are TGTGCCAGCAGTGAGCCCGGGACAGCTAGCAATCAGCCCCAGCATTTT.